This T cell receptor beta chain was profiled in a study of identical twins. The CDR3 runs 15 residues. V was shortened by 6 bases and J by 3 bases, with 12 bases between the two germline ends. From germline, CDR1 is MGHRA and CDR2 YSYEKL. This clonotype was seen repeatedly, ten times or more. TCRdb fed the 5' RACE reads into MiXCR, producing one record per CDR3 protein. Of some 1,700,000 distinct CDR3 sequences in the sample, more than 30% were seen once. Source material: cord blood. This TCR was sampled from a newborn girl in good health. The J gene is TRBJ2-6, the V gene TRBV4-1; D is ambiguous. CDR3 amino acids: CASSYPSDGANVLTF. The CDR3 nucleotides are TGCGCCAGCAGTTACCCAAGTGATGGGGCCAACGTCCTGACTTTC.